The clone carrying this TCR beta chain was picked up a small number of times. What it binds is not known. As every portion of the isolated RNA was reverse transcribed, the sequencing read expressed TCRB transcripts. Samples of naive, central memory and regulatory T cells yielded a mean of around 3.4 million reads. Assay: immunoSEQ multiplex PCR; the TCRdb copy retains only in-frame clones and omits some. The table shows 970,000 or so clones, with 15% to 20% occurring only once. The data were taken from a study of beta chain features in type 1 diabetes. Overall study results and limits: In all four CD4+ subsets, TCRB CDR3 length was significantly, moderately reduced in type 1 diabetes.

The CDR3 covers 15 residues. Between the trimmed V and J ends, which lost 4 bases and 7 bases, there was a span of 17 bases. Germline loops: CDR1 SGHVS, CDR2 FQNEAQ. The TCR comes from a young woman in good health. The rearrangement uses TRBV7-8 and TRBJ2-1; D is unresolved. The sample comprised naive CD4+ T cells from blood. Here the CDR3 reads CASSSFGLEFNEQFF. For the CDR3, the DNA is TGTGCCAGCAGCTCGTTTGGGCTAGAGTTTAATGAGCAGTTCTTC.